This T cell receptor beta chain was observed in a study of T cell responses to AZD1222 COVID-19 vaccine. Across the whole study: Second doses at about 4 or about 12 weeks were pooled. Study-wide results and caveats: Regions 160-218 and 743-854 held dominance among vaccine-associated CD4 TCRs, which spanned spike.

This clone came up once. As yet, its antigen is unknown. Data came from immunoSEQ multiplex PCR; TCRdb stores just in-frame clones and leaves some out. The sample carries tens of thousands of clones, 84% recorded once. After removal of 3 bases from V and 10 bases from J, the junction contained 5 bases not matched to a gene. The germline gives CDR1 LNHDA, CDR2 SQIVND (reference sequence). The CDR3 has 13 residues. This specimen consisted of peripheral blood, obtained on day 0 of AZD1222 vaccination. This rearrangement joins TRBV19 to TRBJ2-1, with 8 positions matching TRBD2. The clonotype was recovered from an adult in good health. The CDR3 DNA follows: TGTGCCAGTAGTATGACTAGCGTTAAGGAGCAGTTCTTC. Its translation is CASSMTSVKEQFF. The variable domain in full, with the rest retrieved from reference TRBV19 and TRBJ2-1, is DGGITQSPKYLFRKEGQNVTLSCEQNLNHDAMYWYRQDPGQGLRLIYYSQIVNDFQKGDIAEGYSVSREKKESFPLTVTSAQKNPTAFYLCASSMTSVKEQFFGPGTRLTVL.